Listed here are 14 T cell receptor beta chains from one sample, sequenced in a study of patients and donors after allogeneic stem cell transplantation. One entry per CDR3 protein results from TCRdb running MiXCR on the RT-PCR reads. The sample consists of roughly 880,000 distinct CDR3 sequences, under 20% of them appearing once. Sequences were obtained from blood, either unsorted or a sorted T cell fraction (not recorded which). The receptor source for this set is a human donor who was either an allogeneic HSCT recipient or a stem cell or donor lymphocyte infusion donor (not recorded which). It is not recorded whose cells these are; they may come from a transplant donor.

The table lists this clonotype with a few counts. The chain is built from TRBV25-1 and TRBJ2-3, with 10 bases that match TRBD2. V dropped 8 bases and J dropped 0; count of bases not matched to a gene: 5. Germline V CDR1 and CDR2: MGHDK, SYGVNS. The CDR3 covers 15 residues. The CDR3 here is CASQLAGGSTDTQYF. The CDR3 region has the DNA TGTGCCAGCCAATTAGCGGGGGGTAGCACAGATACGCAGTATTTT.

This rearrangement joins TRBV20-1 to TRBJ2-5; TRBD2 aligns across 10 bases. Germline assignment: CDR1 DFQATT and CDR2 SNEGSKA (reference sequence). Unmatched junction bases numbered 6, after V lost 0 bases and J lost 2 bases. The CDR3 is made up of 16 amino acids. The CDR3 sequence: CSARDPTSGKQETQYF. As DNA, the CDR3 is TGCAGTGCTAGAGATCCCACTAGCGGGAAACAAGAGACCCAGTACTTC.

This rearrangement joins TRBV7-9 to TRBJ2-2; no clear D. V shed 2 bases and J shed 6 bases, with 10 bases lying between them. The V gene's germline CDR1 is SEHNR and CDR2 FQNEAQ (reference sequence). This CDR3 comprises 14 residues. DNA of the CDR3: TGTGCCAGCAGCTTACGGACGGGCCCCGGGGAGCTGTTTTTT. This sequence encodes CASSLRTGPGELFF.

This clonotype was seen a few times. The CDR3 bases are TGTGCCAGCAGTGAGGAAGGGAGAGAGACCCAGTACTTC. This codes for CASSEEGRETQYF. V is TRBV2 and J is TRBJ2-5; D possibly corresponds to TRBD2 (5 bases). CDR3 length: 13 residues. Germline V gives CDR1 SNHLY, CDR2 FYNNEI. With 3 bases removed from V and 4 bases from J, the gap between germline ends came to 9 bases.

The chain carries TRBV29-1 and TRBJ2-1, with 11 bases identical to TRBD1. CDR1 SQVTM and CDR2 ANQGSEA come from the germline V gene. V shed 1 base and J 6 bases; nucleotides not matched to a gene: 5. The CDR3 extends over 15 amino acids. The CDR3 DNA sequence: TGCAGCGTTGAAGGACGTGGGACAGGGGGCAATGAGCAGTTCTTC. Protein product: CSVEGRGTGGNEQFF.

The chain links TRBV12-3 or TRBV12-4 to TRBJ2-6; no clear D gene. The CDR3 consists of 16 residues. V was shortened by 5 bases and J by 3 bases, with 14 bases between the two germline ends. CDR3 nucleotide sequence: TGTGCCAGCAGTCCAGGTCGGGTGAGTGGGGCCAACGTCCTGACTTTC. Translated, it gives CASSPGRVSGANVLTF.

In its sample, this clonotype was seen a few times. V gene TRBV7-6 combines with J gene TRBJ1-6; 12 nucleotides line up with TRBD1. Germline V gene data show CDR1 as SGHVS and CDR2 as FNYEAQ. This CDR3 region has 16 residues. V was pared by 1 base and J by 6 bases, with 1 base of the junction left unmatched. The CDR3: CASSLGDRGPNSPLHF. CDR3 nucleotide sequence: TGTGCCAGCAGCTTAGGGGACAGGGGGCCTAATTCACCCCTCCACTTT.

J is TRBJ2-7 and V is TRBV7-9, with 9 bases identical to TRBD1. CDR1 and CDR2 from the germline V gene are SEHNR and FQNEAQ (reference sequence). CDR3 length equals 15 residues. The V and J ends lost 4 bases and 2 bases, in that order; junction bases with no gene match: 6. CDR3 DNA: TGTGCCAGCAGCTCCGACAGGGGGAATCCCTACGAGCAGTACTTC. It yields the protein CASSSDRGNPYEQYF.

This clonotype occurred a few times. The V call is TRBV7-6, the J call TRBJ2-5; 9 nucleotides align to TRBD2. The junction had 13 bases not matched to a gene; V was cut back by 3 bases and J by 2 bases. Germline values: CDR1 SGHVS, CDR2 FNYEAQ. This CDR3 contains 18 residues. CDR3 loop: CASSFFLGLANLQETQYF. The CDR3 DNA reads TGTGCCAGCAGCTTCTTCTTAGGACTAGCGAACCTTCAAGAGACCCAGTACTTC.

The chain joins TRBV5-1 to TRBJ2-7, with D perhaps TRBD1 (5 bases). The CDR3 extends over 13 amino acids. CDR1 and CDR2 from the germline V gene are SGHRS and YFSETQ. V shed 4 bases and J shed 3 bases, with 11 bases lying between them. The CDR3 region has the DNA TGCGCCAGCAGCCTACAGACAGACTACGAGCAGTACTTC. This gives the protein CASSLQTDYEQYF.

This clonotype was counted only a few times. The CDR3 bases are TGTGCCAGCACGGGGTGGGTGGGGAATGAGCAGTTCTTC. Translated: CASTGWVGNEQFF. This chain connects TRBV27 to TRBJ2-1; TRBD2 is a possible D gene (5 bases). Germline CDR1 is MNHEY and CDR2 is SMNVEV (reference sequence). V was cut by 7 bases and J by 7 bases, with 14 bases left in between. There are 13 residues in the CDR3.

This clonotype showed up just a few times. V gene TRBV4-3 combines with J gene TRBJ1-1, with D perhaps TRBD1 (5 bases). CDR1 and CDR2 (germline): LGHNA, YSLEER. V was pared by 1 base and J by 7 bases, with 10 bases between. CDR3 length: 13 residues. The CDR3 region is CASSQAGGVEAFF. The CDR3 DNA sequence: TGCGCCAGCAGCCAAGCCGGGGGTGTTGAAGCTTTCTTT.

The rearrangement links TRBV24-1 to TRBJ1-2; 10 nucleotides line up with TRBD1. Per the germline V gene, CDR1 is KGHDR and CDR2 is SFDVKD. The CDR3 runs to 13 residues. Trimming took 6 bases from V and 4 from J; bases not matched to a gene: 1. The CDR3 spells CATSRDRGYGYTF. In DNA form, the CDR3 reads TGTGCCACCAGTCGGGACAGGGGCTATGGCTACACCTTC.

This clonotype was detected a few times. CDR3 sequence reads: CSGSSGNYEQYF. CDR3 nucleotide sequence: TGCAGTGGGTCTAGCGGGAACTACGAGCAGTACTTC. This sequence joins TRBV20-1 and TRBJ2-7; 9 nucleotides agree with TRBD2. The junction had 4 bases not matched to a gene; V was cut back by 7 bases and J by 3 bases. Germline CDR1 is DFQATT and CDR2 is SNEGSKA (reference sequence). This CDR3 spans 12 amino acids.